This TCR beta chain was found in a study of blood T cell repertoires in COVID-19. Study-wide background: Samples came from the United States, Italy and Spain, spanning acute and convalescent COVID-19. T cells, B-cell-depleted T cells, or PBMCs supplied cDNA or gDNA.

The method was immunoSEQ multiplex PCR; TCRdb's version includes in-frame clones alone and lacks a portion of them. The table shows a few hundred thousand clones, with 86% occurring only once. The ends lost 0 bases at V and 3 bases at J; junction bases unmatched: 11. Germline assignment: CDR1 MGHRA and CDR2 YSYEKL. The CDR3 loop spans 18 amino acids. The sample consisted of peripheral blood. The receptor was isolated from a woman aged 25 to 39 with active or convalescent COVID-19. The gene calls are TRBV4-1 and TRBJ1-3; 7 bases fit TRBD1. CDR3 sequence: CASSQDTGRGVFGNTIYF. DNA for the CDR3: TGCGCCAGCAGCCAAGATACCGGCAGGGGGGTTTTTGGAAACACCATATATTTT.